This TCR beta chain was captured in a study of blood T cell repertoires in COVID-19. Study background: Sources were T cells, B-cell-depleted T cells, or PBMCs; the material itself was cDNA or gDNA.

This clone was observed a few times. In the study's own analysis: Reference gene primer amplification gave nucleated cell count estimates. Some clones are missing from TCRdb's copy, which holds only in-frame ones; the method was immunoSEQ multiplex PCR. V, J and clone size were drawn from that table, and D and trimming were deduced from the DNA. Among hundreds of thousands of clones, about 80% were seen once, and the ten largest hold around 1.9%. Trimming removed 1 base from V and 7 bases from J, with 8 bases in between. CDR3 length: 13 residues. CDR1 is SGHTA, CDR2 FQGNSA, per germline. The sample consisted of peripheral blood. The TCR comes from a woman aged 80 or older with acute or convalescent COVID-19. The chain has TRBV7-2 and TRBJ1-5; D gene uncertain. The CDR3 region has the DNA TGTGCCAGCAGCTTAGGAGGATTCCAGCCCCAGCATTTT. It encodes CASSLGGFQPQHF.